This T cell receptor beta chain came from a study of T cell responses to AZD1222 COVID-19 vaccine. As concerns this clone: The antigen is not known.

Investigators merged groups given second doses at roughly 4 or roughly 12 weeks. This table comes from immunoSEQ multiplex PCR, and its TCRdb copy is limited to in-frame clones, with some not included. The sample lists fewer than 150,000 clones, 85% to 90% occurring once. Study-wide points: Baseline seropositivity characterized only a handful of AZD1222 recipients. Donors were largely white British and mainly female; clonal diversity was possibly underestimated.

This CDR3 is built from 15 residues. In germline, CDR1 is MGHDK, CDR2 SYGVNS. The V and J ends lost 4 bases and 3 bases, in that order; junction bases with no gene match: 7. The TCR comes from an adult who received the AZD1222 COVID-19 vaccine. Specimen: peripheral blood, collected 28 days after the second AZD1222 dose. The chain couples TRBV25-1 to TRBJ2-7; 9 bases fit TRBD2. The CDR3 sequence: CASSGGTSRDYEQYF. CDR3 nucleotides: TGTGCCAGCAGTGGGGGGACTAGCCGAGACTACGAGCAGTACTTC.